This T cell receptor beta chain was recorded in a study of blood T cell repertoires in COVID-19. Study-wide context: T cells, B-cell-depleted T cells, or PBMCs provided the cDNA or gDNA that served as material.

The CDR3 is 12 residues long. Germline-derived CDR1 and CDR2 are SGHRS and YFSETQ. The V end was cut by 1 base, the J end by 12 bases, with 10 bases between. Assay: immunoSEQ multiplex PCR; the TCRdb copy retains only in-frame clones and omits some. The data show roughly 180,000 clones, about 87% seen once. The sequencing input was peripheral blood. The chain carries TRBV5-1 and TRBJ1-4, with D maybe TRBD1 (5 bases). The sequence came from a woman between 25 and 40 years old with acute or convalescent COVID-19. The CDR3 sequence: CASSLPGGELFF. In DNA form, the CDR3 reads TGCGCCAGCAGCTTGCCTGGAGGGGAACTGTTTTTT.